A selection of T cell receptor beta chains follows, all from one sample in a study of shared clonotypes between healthy human individuals. Sequencing was performed with immunoSEQ multiplex PCR; in TCRdb, only in-frame clones are kept and a portion is missing. The data hold fewer than 1.6 million clones, with about 98.5% observed a single time. Material: naive CD4+ T cells sorted from blood. The origin of the receptors is a young man in good health. Both conserved end residues are part of each CDR3. The D gene is left open where the match is weak. Part of the rows lack a size; the others show once, few, many or a class for expanded clones.

v_gene	d_gene	j_gene	abundance	CDR3aa	CDR3nt
TRBV5-1	TRBD1	TRBJ2-5	.	CASSIGQDVKTQYF	TGCGCCAGCAGCATAGGACAGGACGTGAAGACCCAGTACTTC
TRBV5-1	.	TRBJ1-4	.	CASSLAGATNEKLFF	TGCGCCAGCAGCTTGGCCGGTGCAACTAATGAAAAACTGTTTTTT
TRBV19	TRBD1	TRBJ2-7	.	CASRRAGTGGRRGPPYEQYF	TGTGCCAGTAGGCGAGCTGGGACAGGGGGCCGACGTGGACCCCCCTACGAGCAGTACTTC
TRBV5-1	TRBD2	TRBJ2-1	once	CASSMGGGTSLNEQFF	TGCGCCAGCAGCATGGGGGGTGGGACTAGCTTAAATGAGCAGTTCTTC
TRBV10-1	TRBD2	TRBJ2-2	.	CASPYQRERVRDTGELFF	TGCGCCAGCCCCTACCAGCGGGAGAGGGTAAGGGACACCGGGGAGCTGTTTTTT
TRBV6-6	.	TRBJ1-1	.	CASSQAGRTTEAFF	TGTGCCAGCAGTCAGGCGGGGAGAACAACTGAAGCTTTCTTT
TRBV7-2	.	TRBJ2-3	.	CASSRPGGQYF	TGTGCCAGCAGCCGTCCCGGGGGGCAGTATTTT
TRBV5-1	.	TRBJ2-7	.	CASSLLGSGQAYEQYF	TGCGCCAGCAGCTTGCTCGGGAGCGGGCAAGCCTACGAGCAGTACTTC
TRBV7-3	.	TRBJ1-1	.	CASSLISGSEAFF	TGTGCCAGCAGCTTAATCTCCGGATCTGAAGCTTTCTTT
TRBV18	.	TRBJ2-4	.	CASSPRNGTALAKNIQYF	TGTGCCAGCTCACCGCGGAACGGGACGGCGCTAGCCAAAAACATTCAGTACTTC
TRBV5-1	.	TRBJ2-2	.	CASSLVPPNTGELFF	TGCGCCAGCAGCTTGGTCCCACCGAACACCGGGGAGCTGTTTTTT
TRBV6-6	.	TRBJ2-7	.	CASSFATRGEQYF	TGTGCCAGCAGTTTCGCCACCCGGGGAGAGCAGTACTTC
TRBV5-1	.	TRBJ1-2	.	CASSLAPPSYGYTF	TGCGCCAGCAGCTTGGCACCGCCGTCCTATGGCTACACCTTC
TRBV7-2	TRBD2	TRBJ2-1	.	CASSLGGSGSSYNEQFF	TGTGCCAGCAGCTTAGGGGGTAGCGGGAGCTCCTACAATGAGCAGTTCTTC
TRBV2	.	TRBJ2-7	.	CASSERSQPSYEQYF	TGTGCCAGCAGTGAACGTTCACAGCCCTCCTACGAGCAGTACTTC
TRBV4-2	.	TRBJ1-2	.	CASSQEGRTVLGYTF	TGTGCCAGCAGCCAAGAAGGGAGGACAGTCTTGGGCTACACCTTC
TRBV9	TRBD2	TRBJ2-7	.	CASSVATSGPYEQYF	TGTGCCAGCAGCGTAGCAACTAGCGGCCCCTACGAGCAGTACTTC
TRBV7-8	.	TRBJ2-1	.	CASRSQSEQFF	TGTGCCAGCAGGTCACAGTCTGAGCAGTTCTTC
TRBV7-9	.	TRBJ2-6	.	CASSLASSGANVLTF	TGTGCCAGCAGCTTAGCCAGCTCTGGGGCCAACGTCCTGACTTTC
TRBV6-1	TRBD1	TRBJ2-2	.	CASSGNRGTGELFF	TGTGCCAGCAGTGGAAACAGGGGAACCGGGGAGCTGTTTTTT
TRBV28	.	TRBJ1-5	.	CASSPPPWRAEGNQPQHF	TGTGCCAGCAGTCCACCTCCATGGAGGGCTGAGGGCAATCAGCCCCAGCATTTT
TRBV5-1	.	TRBJ2-1	.	CASSLGGIQYNEQFF	TGCGCCAGCAGCTTGGGCGGGATTCAATACAATGAGCAGTTCTTC
TRBV29-1	.	TRBJ2-2	.	CSVVPGGKRTGELFF	TGCAGCGTTGTGCCCGGCGGGAAGAGGACCGGGGAGCTGTTTTTT
TRBV5-1	TRBD2	TRBJ2-1	.	CASSLGLAASSYNEQFF	TGCGCCAGCAGCTTAGGCCTAGCGGCGAGCTCCTACAATGAGCAGTTCTTC
TRBV7-9	TRBD1	TRBJ1-5	.	CASSLDRGNQPQHF	TGTGCCAGCAGCCTGGACAGGGGCAATCAGCCCCAGCATTTT
TRBV27	TRBD2	TRBJ2-1	.	CATRRLAGGHEQFF	TGTGCCACCCGACGACTAGCGGGAGGTCACGAGCAGTTCTTC
TRBV19	.	TRBJ2-3	.	CASSILGSSTDTQYF	TGTGCCAGTAGTATCCTGGGGAGTAGCACAGATACGCAGTATTTT
TRBV6-1	.	TRBJ2-7	once	CASSVGATYEQYF	TGTGCCAGCAGTGTGGGGGCCACCTACGAGCAGTACTTC
TRBV7-9	.	TRBJ2-1	once	CASSLRGSSYNEQFF	TGTGCCAGCAGCTTACGGGGTAGCTCCTACAATGAGCAGTTCTTC
TRBV29-1	TRBD2	TRBJ2-1	.	CSAPKAPGGAYNEQFF	TGCAGCGCCCCAAAGGCCCCGGGGGGGGCATACAATGAGCAGTTCTTC
TRBV2	.	TRBJ1-4	.	CASRGWSSTVEKLFF	TGTGCCAGCAGGGGGTGGAGTTCGACAGTTGAAAAACTGTTTTTT
TRBV5-6	TRBD1	TRBJ2-7	.	CASSQWDRGPPRSSYEQYF	TGTGCCAGCAGCCAATGGGACAGGGGGCCTCCCAGGAGCTCCTACGAGCAGTACTTC
TRBV12-1	.	TRBJ2-3	.	CASSVGTGPTDTQYF	TGTGCCAGCAGCGTCGGGACAGGGCCGACAGATACGCAGTATTTT
TRBV18	.	TRBJ2-5	.	CASSLIGETQYF	TGTGCCAGCTCACTCATCGGGGAGACCCAGTACTTC
TRBV19	.	TRBJ2-5	.	CASSRSVAQETQYF	TGTGCCAGTAGTCGGTCAGTCGCCCAAGAGACCCAGTACTTC
TRBV19	TRBD1	TRBJ2-7	.	CASRRDRATYEQYF	TGTGCCAGTAGACGGGACAGGGCGACCTACGAGCAGTACTTC
TRBV9	.	TRBJ1-4	once	CASSPGGVATNEKLFF	TGTGCCAGCAGCCCCGGCGGAGTTGCAACTAATGAAAAACTGTTTTTT